This TCR beta chain stems from a study of T-cell reconstitution after alpha-beta-depleted transplantation in children. Germline V gene data show CDR1 as LNHDA and CDR2 as SQIVND (reference sequence). The V end lost 0 bases, the J end lost 1 base, and 8 bases lay between the germline ends. The CDR3 has 15 residues. Construction of the TCRbeta library involved unique molecular identifiers. Each CDR3 protein gets one entry after TCRdb re-called the PCR reads with MiXCR. This table holds hundreds of thousands of distinct CDR3 sequences, over 10% found once. In this sample, this clonotype turned up many times.

This TCR derives from a male patient aged 10 to 17 who had a stem cell transplant for acute myeloid leukemia, so the T cells may come from the graft donor. The sequencing used PBMCs, mostly from graft donor cells, collected 360 days after TCRalphabeta/CD19-depleted stem cell transplant. The chain couples TRBV19 to TRBJ2-3, with D perhaps TRBD2 (5 bases). CDR3 loop: CASSIDAGRTDTQYF. The CDR3 region has the DNA TGTGCCAGTAGTATAGACGCGGGTCGCACAGATACGCAGTATTTT.